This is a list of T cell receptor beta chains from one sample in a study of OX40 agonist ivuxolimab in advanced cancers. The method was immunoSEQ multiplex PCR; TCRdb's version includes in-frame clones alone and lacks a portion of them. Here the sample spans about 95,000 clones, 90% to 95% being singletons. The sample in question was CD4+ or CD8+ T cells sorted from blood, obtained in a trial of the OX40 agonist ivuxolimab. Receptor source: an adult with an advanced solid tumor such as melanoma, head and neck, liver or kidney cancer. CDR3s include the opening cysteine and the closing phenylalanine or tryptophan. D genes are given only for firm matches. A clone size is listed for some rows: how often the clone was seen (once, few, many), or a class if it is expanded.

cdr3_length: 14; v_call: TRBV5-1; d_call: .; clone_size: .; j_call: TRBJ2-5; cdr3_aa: CASSQQTGSETQYF; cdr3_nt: TGCGCCAGCAGCCAACAAACAGGGTCGGAGACCCAGTACTTC
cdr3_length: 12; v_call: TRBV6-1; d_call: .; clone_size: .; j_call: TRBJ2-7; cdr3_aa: CASRERMNEQYF; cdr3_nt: TGTGCCAGCAGGGAAAGGATGAACGAGCAGTACTTC
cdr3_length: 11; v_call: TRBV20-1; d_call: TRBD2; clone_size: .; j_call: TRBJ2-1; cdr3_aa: CSARLASEQFF; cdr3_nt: TGCAGTGCCAGACTAGCGAGTGAGCAGTTCTTC
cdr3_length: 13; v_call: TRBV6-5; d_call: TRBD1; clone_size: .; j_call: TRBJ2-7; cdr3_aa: CASRRTGAYEQYF; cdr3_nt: TGTGCCAGCAGAAGGACAGGGGCCTACGAGCAGTACTTC
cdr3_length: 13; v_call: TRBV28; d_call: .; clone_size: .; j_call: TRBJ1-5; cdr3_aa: CASRATEATPQHF; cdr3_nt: TGTGCCAGCAGGGCGACTGAGGCTACGCCCCAGCATTTT
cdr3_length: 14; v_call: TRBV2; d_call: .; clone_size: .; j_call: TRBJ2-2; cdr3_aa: CASSVRDDTGELFF; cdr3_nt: TGTGCCAGCAGTGTCAGGGACGACACCGGGGAGCTGTTTTTT
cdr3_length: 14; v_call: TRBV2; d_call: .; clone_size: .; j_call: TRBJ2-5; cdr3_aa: CASSEPPLQETQYF; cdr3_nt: TGTGCCAGCAGTGAACCGCCTCTTCAAGAGACCCAGTACTTC
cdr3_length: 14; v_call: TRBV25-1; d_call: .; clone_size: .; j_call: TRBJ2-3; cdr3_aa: CASSDPLDTDTQYF; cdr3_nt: TGTGCCAGCAGTGACCCCCTCGACACAGATACGCAGTATTTT
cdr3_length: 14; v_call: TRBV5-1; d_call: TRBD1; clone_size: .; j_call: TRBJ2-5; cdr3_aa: CASTRQGMGETQYF; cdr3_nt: TGCGCCAGCACCCGACAGGGGATGGGAGAGACCCAGTACTTC
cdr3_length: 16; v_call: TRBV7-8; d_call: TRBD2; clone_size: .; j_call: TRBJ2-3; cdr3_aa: CASSLAPSGTSDTQYF; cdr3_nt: TGTGCCAGCAGCTTAGCTCCTAGCGGGACCTCTGATACGCAGTATTTT
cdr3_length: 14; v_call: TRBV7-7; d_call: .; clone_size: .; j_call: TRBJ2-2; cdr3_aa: CASSPTPNTGELFF; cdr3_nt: TGTGCTAGCAGCCCCACCCCTAACACCGGGGAGCTGTTTTTT
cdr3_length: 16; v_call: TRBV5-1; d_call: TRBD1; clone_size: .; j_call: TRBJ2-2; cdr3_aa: CASSLGTGGTTGELFF; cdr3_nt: TGCGCCAGCAGCTTGGGGACAGGGGGCACTACCGGGGAGCTGTTTTTT
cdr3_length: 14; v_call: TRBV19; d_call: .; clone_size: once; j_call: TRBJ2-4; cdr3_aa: CASSRGPAKNIQYF; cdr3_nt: TGTGCCAGTAGCCGCGGCCCGGCCAAAAACATTCAGTACTTC
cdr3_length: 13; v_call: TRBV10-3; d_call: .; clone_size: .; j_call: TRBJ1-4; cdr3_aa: CAILDPYREKLFF; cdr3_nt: TGTGCCATCCTCGACCCTTATCGGGAAAAACTGTTTTTT